This T cell receptor beta chain was identified in a study of blood T cell repertoires in COVID-19. The germline gives CDR1 SGHRS, CDR2 YFSETQ. The V and J ends lost 3 bases and 7 bases, in that order; junction bases with no gene match: 12. The CDR3 contains 17 residues. Assay used: immunoSEQ multiplex PCR; TCRdb lists only in-frame clones, some missing. Of around 97,000 clones in the sample, 84% were seen once. The chain couples TRBV5-1 to TRBJ1-4, with 10 bases identical to TRBD1. The specimen sequenced was peripheral blood. This sequence was found in a human donor in a cohort sampled during active COVID-19. Written as DNA, the CDR3 is TGCGCCAGCAGCTCAGGAACCGACAGGGGGCGCGGTGAAAAACTGTTTTTT. It codes for CASSSGTDRGRGEKLFF.